This T cell receptor (beta chain) was recovered during a study of blood T cell repertoires in COVID-19. In the study overall: T cells, B-cell-depleted T cells, or PBMCs provided the cDNA or gDNA that served as material.

In the original analysis: Reference gene primer amplification gave estimated nucleated cell counts. Profiling relied on immunoSEQ multiplex PCR, and the TCRdb table lists in-frame clones only, not all of them. V and J calls and clone size are copied from that table; D and trimming were computed from the DNA. The data contain 250,000 to 350,000 clones, 90% of them seen just once; the ten biggest clones take up 1.1%. Germline loops: CDR1 SGDLS, CDR2 YYNGEE. The CDR3 contains 16 residues. The junction had 7 bases not matched to a gene; V was cut back by 3 bases and J by 0 bases. Self-reported history from a screening survey and questionnaire set each donor's cohort.

The J gene is TRBJ1-2, the V gene TRBV9; 8 positions match TRBD1. The sequence came from a woman aged 25 to 39 who had recovered from COVID-19. Sample: PBMCs or T cells enriched from blood (not recorded which). The CDR3 protein is CASSASQGAPNYGYTF. The DNA of the CDR3 is TGTGCCAGCAGCGCAAGTCAGGGGGCTCCTAACTATGGCTACACCTTC. Full variable domain (outside the CDR3, taken from reference TRBV9 and TRBJ1-2): DSGVTQTPKHLITATGQRVTLRCSPRSGDLSVYWYQQSLDQGLQFLIQYYNGEERAKGNILERFSAQQFPDLHSELNLSSLELGDSALYFCASSASQGAPNYGYTFGSGTRLTVV.